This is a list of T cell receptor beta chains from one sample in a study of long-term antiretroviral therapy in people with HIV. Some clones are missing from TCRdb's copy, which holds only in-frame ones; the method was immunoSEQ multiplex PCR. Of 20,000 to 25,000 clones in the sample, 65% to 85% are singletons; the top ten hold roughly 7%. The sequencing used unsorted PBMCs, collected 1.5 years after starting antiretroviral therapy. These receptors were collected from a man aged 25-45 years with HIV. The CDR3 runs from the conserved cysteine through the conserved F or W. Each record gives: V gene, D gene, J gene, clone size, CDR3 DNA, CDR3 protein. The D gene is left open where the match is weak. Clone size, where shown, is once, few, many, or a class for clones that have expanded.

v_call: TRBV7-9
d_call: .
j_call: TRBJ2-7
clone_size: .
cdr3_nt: TGTGCCAGCAGCTTAGGGGGGGACGAGCAGTACTTC
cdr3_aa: CASSLGGDEQYF

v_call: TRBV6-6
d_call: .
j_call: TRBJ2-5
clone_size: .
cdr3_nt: TGTGCCAGCACGCTAACCGGGACAGAGACCCAGTACTTC
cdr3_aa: CASTLTGTETQYF

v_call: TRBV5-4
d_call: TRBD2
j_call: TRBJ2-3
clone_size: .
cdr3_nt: TGTGCCAGCAGTTTTAGCGGGACAGATACGCAGTATTTT
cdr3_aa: CASSFSGTDTQYF

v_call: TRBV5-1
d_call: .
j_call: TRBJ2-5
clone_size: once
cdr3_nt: TGCGCCAGCAGCCTGGATGTCGGGGCAGAGACCCAGTACTTC
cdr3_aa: CASSLDVGAETQYF

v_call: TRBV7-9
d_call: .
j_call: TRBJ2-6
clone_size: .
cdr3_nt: TGTGCCAGCAGCTCCCTCTCCCAGGGTGGAGGGGCCAACGTCCTGACTTTC
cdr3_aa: CASSSLSQGGGANVLTF

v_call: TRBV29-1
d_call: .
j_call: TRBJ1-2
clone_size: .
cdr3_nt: TGCAGCGTTGAAGAGGGGGGGCGCGACTATGGCTACACCTTC
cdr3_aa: CSVEEGGRDYGYTF

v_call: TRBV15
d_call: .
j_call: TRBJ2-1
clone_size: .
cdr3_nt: TGTGCCACCAGCAGAGATAGGACGGGGCCCTACAATGAGCAGTTCTTC
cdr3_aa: CATSRDRTGPYNEQFF

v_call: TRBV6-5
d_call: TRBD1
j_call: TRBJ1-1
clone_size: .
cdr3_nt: TGTGCCACCAGTCGGTCAGGGGGTGATACTGAAGCTTTCTTT
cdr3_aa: CATSRSGGDTEAFF

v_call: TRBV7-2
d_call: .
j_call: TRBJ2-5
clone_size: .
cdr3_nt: TGTGCCAGCAGCTTACTCGGTGGGGAGACCCAGTACTTC
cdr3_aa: CASSLLGGETQYF

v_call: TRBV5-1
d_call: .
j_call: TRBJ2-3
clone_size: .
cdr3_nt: TGCGCCAGCAGCACCTGGACGGTGGGCACAGATACGCAGTATTTT
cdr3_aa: CASSTWTVGTDTQYF

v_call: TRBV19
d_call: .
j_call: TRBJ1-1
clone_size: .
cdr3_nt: TGTGCCAGTACTTATGGGGGGATGGGGAACACTGAAGCTTTCTTT
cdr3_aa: CASTYGGMGNTEAFF

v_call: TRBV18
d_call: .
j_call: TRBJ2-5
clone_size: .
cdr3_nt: TGTGCCAGCTCACCACCGAGTCGAGGCAGGGTGGTAGAGACCCAGTACTTC
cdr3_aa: CASSPPSRGRVVETQYF

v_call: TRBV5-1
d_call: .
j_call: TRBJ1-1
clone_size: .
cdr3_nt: TGCGCCAGCAGCTTGGGGGCAGGGAACACTGAAGCTTTCTTT
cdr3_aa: CASSLGAGNTEAFF

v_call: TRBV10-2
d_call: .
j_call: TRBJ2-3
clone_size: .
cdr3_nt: TGCGCCAGCAGGGGCACAGATACGCAGTATTTT
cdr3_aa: CASRGTDTQYF

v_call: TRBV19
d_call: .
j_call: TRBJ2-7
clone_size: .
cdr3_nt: TGTGCCAGTAGCCCGGCCGGGGGAGGATACGAGCAGTACTTC
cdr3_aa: CASSPAGGGYEQYF

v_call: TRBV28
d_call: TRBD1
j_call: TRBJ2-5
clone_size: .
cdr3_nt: TGTGCCAGCAGTCCACTGACAGGGAACCAAGAGACCCAGTACTTC
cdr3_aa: CASSPLTGNQETQYF

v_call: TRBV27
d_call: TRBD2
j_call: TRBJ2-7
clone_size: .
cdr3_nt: TGTGCCAGCGCGGGGGGGGATTCCTACGAGCAGTACTTC
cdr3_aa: CASAGGDSYEQYF

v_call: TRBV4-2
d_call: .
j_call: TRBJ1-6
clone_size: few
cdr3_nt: TGTGCCAGCAACCATTCACCCCTCCACTTT
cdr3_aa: CASNHSPLHF

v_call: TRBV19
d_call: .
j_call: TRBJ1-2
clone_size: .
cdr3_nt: TGTGCCAGTAGTCCGCGAGGGGCCTATGGCTACACCTTC
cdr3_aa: CASSPRGAYGYTF

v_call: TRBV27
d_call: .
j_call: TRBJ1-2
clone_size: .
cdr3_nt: TGTGCCAGCAGTTTTGCAGGGAACTATGGCTACACCTTC
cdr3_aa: CASSFAGNYGYTF

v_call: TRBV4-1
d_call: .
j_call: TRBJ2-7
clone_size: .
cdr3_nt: TGCGCCAGCAGCCCGGACAGCTACGAGCAGTACTTC
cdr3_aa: CASSPDSYEQYF

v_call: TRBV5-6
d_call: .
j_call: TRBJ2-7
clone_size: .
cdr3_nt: TGTGCCAGCAGCTTGGATGGGAGGAGGGAGCAGTACTTC
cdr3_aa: CASSLDGRREQYF

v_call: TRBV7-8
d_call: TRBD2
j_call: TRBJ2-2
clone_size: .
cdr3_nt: TGTGCCAGCAGCTTCGAGATAAGACTAGCAAACACCGGGGAGCTGTTTTTT
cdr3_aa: CASSFEIRLANTGELFF

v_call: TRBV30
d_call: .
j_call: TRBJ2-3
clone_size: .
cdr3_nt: TGTGCCTGGGGTGTCTTGGTCACAGATACGCAGTATTTT
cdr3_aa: CAWGVLVTDTQYF